This T cell receptor beta chain originates from a study of early T cells in non-severe SARS-CoV-2 infection. Study information: RNA in bulk from unsorted whole blood was sequenced, and chains were unpaired.

Researchers attached unique molecular identifiers to individual cDNA molecules. TCRdb used MiXCR to reprocess the 5' RACE reads, holding one entry per CDR3 protein. The profile shows under 140,000 distinct CDR3 sequences, 10% to 15% of them singletons. This clonotype was seen ten or more times. After removal of 0 bases from V and 1 base from J, the junction contained 8 bases not matched to a gene. Germline V gene sequence: CDR1 DFQATT, CDR2 SNEGSKA (reference sequence). CDR3 length equals 17 residues. Sequences were derived from whole blood, sampled at baseline. The rearrangement links TRBV20-1 to TRBJ2-2, with 7 bases identical to TRBD1. This clonotype was sampled from an adult who was a healthcare worker with PCR-confirmed SARS-CoV-2 infection or an uninfected control (not recorded which). The CDR3 here is CSARDSRRTGNTGELFF. The CDR3 DNA reads as TGCAGTGCTAGAGATAGTCGAAGGACAGGGAACACCGGGGAGCTGTTTTTT.